This T cell receptor beta chain was observed in a study of Graves' ophthalmopathy and Graves' hyperthyroidism. Amplified TCR beta CDR3 regions were obtained using RNA transcripts as template. An opening RT-PCR round employed HTBI primers and preceded a second-round multiplex PCR. MiXCR, applied by TCRdb to the multiplex PCR reads, yields one record per CDR3 protein. This sample has approximately 210,000 distinct CDR3 sequences, with roughly a fifth found just once. The ends lost 4 bases at V and 5 bases at J; junction bases unmatched: 5. Germline CDR1 is KGHDR and CDR2 is SFDVKD. The CDR3 loop spans 15 amino acids.

The rearrangement joins TRBV24-1 to TRBJ2-1; 9 nucleotides agree with TRBD1. Sequenced: peripheral blood. The TCR comes from a woman in her forties or fifties with Graves' ophthalmopathy. The DNA for the CDR3 is TGTGCCACCAGTGACCCCGGGACAGGGAACAATGAGCAGTTCTTC. It codes for CATSDPGTGNNEQFF.